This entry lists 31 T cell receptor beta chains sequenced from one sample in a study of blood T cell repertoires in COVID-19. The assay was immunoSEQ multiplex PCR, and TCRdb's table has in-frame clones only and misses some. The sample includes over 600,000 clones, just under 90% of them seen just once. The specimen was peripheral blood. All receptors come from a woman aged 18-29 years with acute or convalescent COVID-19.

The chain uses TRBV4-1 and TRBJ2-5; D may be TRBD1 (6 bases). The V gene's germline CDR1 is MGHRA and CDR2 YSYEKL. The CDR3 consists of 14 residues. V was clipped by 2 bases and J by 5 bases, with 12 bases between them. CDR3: CASSQSTGSETQYF. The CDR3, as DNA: TGCGCCAGCAGCCAATCGACAGGTTCGGAGACCCAGTACTTC.

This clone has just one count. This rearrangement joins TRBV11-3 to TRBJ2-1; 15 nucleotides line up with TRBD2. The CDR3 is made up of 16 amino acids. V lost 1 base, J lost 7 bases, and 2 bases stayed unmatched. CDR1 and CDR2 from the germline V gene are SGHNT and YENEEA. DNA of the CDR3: TGTGCCAGCAGCTTAGCGGGACTAGCGGGGGGAAATGAGCAGTTCTTC. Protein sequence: CASSLAGLAGGNEQFF.

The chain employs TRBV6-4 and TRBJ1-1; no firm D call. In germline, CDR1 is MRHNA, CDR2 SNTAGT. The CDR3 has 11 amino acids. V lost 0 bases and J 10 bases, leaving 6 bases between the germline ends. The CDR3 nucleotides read TGTGCCAGCAGTGACTCGACACGAGCTTTCTTT. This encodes CASSDSTRAFF.

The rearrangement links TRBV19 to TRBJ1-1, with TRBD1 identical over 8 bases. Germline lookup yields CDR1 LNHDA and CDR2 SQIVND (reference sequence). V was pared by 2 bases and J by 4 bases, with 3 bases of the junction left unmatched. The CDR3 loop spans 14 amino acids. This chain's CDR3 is CASSIRDRSTEAFF. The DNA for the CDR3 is TGTGCCAGTAGTATAAGGGACAGGAGCACTGAAGCTTTCTTT. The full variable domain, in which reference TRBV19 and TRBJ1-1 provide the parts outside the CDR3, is DGGITQSPKYLFRKEGQNVTLSCEQNLNHDAMYWYRQDPGQGLRLIYYSQIVNDFQKGDIAEGYSVSREKKESFPLTVTSAQKNPTAFYLCASSIRDRSTEAFFGQGTRLTVV.

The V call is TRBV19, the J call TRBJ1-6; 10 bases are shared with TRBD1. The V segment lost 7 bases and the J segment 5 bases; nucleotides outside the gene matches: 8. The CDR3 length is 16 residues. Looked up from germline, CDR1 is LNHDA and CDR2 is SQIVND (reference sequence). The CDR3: CASNPRDRGHNSPLHF. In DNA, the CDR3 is TGTGCCAGTAACCCAAGGGACAGGGGACATAATTCACCCCTCCACTTT.

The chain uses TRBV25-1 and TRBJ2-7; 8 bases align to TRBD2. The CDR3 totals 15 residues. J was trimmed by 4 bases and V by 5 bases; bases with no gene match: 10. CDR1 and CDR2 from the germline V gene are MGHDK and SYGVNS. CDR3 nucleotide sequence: TGTGCCAGCAGTCCCCCTCGCGGGGGGCCTTACGAGCAGTACTTC. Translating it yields CASSPPRGGPYEQYF.

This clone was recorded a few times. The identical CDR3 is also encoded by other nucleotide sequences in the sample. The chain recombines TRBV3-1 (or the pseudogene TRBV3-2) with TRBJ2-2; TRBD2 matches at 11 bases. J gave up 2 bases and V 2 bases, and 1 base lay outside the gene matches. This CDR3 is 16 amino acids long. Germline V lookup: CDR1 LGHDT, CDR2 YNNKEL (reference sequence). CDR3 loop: CASSQLAGGNTGELFF. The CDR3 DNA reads TGTGCCAGCAGCCAACTAGCGGGGGGAAACACCGGGGAGCTGTTTTTT.

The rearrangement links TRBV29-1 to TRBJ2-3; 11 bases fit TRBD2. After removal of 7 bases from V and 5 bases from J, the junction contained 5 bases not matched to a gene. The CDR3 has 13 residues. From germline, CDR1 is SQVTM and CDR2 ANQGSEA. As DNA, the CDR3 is TGCAGCGCTAGCGGGGGGATGGGAGATACGCAGTATTTT. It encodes CSASGGMGDTQYF.

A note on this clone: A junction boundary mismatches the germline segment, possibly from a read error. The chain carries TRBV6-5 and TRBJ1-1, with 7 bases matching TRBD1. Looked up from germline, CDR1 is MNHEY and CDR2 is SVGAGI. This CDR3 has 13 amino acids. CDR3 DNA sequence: TGTGCCAGCGGTTACAGGGGGAACACTGAAGCTTTCTTT. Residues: CASGYRGNTEAFF.

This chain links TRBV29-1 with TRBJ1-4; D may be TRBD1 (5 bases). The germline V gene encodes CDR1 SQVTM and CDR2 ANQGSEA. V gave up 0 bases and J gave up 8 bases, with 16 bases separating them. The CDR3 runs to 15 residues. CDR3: CSVEETKHRGEKLFF. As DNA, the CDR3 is TGCAGCGTTGAAGAAACCAAGCACCGGGGGGAAAAACTGTTTTTT.

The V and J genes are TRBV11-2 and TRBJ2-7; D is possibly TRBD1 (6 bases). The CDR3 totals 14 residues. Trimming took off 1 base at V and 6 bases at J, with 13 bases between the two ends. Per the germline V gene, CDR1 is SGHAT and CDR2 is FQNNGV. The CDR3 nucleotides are TGTGCCAGCAGCTTAGTACAGGGATCGGGCGAGCAGTACTTC. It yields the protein CASSLVQGSGEQYF.

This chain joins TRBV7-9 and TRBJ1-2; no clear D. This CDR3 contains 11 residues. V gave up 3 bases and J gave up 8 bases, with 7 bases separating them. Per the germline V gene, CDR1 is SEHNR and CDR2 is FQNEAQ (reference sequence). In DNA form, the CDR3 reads TGTGCCAGCAGCTTCTCGGAGGGCTACACCTTC. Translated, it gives CASSFSEGYTF.

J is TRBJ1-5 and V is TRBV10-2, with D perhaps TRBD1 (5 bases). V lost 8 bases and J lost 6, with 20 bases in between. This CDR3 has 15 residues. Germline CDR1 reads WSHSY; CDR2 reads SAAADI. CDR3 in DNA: TGCGCCAGCGCCACCAAGGACAACTCCATTCAGCCCCAGCATTTT. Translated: CASATKDNSIQPQHF.

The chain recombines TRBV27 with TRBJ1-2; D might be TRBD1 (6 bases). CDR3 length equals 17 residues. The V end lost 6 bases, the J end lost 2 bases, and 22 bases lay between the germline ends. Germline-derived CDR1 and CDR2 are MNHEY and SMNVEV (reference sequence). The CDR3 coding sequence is TGTGCCAGCAGCCCGGACAGACCTCAGATATTAAACTATGGCTACACCTTC. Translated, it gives CASSPDRPQILNYGYTF.

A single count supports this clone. DNA for the CDR3: TGTGCCAGCAGCGTAGGGGCAGGGGGTGCTTTCTTT. Amino acid sequence: CASSVGAGGAFF. The rearrangement links TRBV9 to TRBJ1-1, with 7 nucleotides matching TRBD1. The germline V gene has CDR1 SGDLS and CDR2 YYNGEE. This CDR3 is built from 12 residues. With 0 bases clipped from V and 11 bases from J, the junction kept 4 bases outside the gene matches.

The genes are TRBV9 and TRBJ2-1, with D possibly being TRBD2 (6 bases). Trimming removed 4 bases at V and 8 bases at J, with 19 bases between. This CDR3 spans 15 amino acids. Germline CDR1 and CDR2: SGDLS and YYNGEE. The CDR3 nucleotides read TGTGCCAGCAGCCTTACCGGGACTCTACATTATGAGCAGTTCTTC. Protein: CASSLTGTLHYEQFF.

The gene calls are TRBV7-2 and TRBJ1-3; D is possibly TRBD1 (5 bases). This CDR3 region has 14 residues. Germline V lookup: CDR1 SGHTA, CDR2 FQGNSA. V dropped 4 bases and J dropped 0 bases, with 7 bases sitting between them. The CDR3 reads CASSSTVSGNTIYF. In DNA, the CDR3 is TGTGCCAGCAGCTCGACAGTCTCTGGAAACACCATATATTTT. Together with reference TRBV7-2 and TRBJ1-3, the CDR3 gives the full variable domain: GAGVSQSPSNKVTEKGKDVELRCDPISGHTALYWYRQSLGQGLEFLIYFQGNSAPDKSGLPSDRFSAERTGGSVSTLTIQRTQQEDSAVYLCASSSTVSGNTIYFGEGSWLTVV.

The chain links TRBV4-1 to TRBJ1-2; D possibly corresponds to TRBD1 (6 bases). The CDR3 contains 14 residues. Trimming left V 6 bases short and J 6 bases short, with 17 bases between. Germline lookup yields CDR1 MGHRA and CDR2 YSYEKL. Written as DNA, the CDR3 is TGCGCCAGCAGGGGGGTCGCACAGGGCGATGGCTACACCTTC. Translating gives CASRGVAQGDGYTF.

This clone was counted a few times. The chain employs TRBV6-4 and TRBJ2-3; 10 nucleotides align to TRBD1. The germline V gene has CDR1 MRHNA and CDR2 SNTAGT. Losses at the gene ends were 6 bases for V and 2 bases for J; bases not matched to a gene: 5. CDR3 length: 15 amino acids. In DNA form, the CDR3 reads TGTGCCAGCAGCGCCGGGACAGGGGACACAGATACGCAGTATTTT. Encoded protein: CASSAGTGDTDTQYF.

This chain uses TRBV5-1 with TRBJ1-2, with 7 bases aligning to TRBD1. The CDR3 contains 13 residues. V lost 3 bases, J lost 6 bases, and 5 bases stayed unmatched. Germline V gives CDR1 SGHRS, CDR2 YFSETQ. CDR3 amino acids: CASSYPQGNGYTF. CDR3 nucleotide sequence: TGCGCCAGCAGCTACCCACAGGGGAATGGCTACACCTTC.

The CDR3: CATIQPRTRVGEQYF. In DNA form, the CDR3 reads TGTGCCACCATACAGCCCCGGACCAGGGTAGGCGAGCAGTACTTC. The V and J genes are TRBV24-1 and TRBJ2-7, with D possibly matching TRBD1 (5 bases). Germline values: CDR1 KGHDR, CDR2 SFDVKD. This CDR3 has 15 residues. V was clipped by 8 bases and J by 6 bases, with 22 bases between them.

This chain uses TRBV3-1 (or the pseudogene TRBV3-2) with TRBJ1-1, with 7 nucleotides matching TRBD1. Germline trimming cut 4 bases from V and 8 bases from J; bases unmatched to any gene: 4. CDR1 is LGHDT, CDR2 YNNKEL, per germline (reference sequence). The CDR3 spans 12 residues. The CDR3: CASSRVQGEAFF. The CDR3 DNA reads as TGTGCCAGCAGCCGGGTACAGGGGGAAGCTTTCTTT.

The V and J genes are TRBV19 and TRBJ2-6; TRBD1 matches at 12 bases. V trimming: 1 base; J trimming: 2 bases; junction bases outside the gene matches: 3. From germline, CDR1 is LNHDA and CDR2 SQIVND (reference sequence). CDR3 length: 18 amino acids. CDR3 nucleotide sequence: TGTGCCAGTAGTATAGGGGGACAGGGGGCCACTGGGGCCAACGTCCTGACTTTC. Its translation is CASSIGGQGATGANVLTF.

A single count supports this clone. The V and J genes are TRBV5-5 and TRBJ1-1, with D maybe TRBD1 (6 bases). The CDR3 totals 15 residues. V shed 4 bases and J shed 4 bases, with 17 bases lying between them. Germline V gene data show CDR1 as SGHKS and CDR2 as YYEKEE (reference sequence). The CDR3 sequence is CASSHPQGSATEAFF. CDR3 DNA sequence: TGTGCCAGCAGCCACCCACAGGGCTCGGCCACTGAAGCTTTCTTT.

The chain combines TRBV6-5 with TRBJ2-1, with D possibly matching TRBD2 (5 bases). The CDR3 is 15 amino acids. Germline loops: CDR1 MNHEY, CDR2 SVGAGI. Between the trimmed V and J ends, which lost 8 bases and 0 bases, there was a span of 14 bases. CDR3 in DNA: TGTGCCAGCTCCAACCCCCGGGGCTCCTACAATGAGCAGTTCTTC. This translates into CASSNPRGSYNEQFF.

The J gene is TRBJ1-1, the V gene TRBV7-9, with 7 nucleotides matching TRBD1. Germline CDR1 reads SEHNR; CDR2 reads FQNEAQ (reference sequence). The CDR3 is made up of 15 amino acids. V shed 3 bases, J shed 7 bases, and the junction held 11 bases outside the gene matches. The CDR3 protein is CASSFTTGQSFEAFF. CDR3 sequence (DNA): TGTGCCAGCAGCTTCACGACGGGACAGAGCTTTGAAGCTTTCTTT.

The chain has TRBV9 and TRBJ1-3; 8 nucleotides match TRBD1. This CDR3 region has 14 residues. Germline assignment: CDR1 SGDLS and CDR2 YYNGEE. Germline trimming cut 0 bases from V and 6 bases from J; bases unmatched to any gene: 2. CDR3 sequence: CASSVGTGLNTIYF. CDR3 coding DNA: TGTGCCAGCAGCGTAGGGACAGGGTTAAACACCATATATTTT.

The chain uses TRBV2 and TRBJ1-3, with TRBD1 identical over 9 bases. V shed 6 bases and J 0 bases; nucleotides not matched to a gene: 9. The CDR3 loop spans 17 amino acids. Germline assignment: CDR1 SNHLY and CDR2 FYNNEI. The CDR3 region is CASSGQGKSRSGNTIYF. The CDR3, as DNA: TGTGCCAGCAGCGGACAGGGGAAGAGTCGCTCTGGAAACACCATATATTTT.

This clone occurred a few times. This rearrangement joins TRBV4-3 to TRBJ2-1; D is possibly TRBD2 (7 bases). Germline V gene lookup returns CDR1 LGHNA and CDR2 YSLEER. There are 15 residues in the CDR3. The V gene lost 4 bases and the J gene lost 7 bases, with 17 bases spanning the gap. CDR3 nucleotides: TGCGCCAGCAGCCCTCCGGAGGGGGGGCCAAATGAGCAGTTCTTC. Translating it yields CASSPPEGGPNEQFF.

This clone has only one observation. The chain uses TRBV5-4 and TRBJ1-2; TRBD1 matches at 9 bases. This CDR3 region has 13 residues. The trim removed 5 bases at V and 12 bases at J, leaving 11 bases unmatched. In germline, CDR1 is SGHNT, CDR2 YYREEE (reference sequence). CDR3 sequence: CASRRTGGERDTF. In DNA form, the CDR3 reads TGTGCCAGCAGACGAACAGGGGGCGAAAGGGACACCTTC.

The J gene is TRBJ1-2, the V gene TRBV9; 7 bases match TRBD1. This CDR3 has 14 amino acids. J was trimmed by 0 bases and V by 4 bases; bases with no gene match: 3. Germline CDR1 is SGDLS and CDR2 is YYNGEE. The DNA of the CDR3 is TGTGCCAGCAGCCCGGGGACAGCTAACTATGGCTACACCTTC. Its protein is CASSPGTANYGYTF.